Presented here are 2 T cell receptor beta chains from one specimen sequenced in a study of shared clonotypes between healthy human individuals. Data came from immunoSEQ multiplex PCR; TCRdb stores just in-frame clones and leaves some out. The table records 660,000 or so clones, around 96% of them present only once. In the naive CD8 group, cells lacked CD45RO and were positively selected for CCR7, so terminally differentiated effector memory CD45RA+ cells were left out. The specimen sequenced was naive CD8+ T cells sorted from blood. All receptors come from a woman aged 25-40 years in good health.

The CDR3 DNA reads as TGTGCCAGCAGCCCTAGCGAAGGGAAAGGTTCACCCCTCCACTTT. Protein sequence: CASSPSEGKGSPLHF. V is TRBV9 and J is TRBJ1-6; D gene ambiguous. Trimming removed 4 bases at V and 9 bases at J, with 17 bases between. Germline values: CDR1 SGDLS, CDR2 YYNGEE. The CDR3 consists of 15 residues.

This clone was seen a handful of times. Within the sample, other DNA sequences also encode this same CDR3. The CDR3 DNA follows: TGTGCCAGCAGCTTTGGGACTGAAGCTTTCTTT. Its translation is CASSFGTEAFF. The chain has TRBV7-9 and TRBJ1-1; the D is unclear. V lost 3 bases and J 5 bases, leaving 4 bases between the germline ends. Germline CDR1 SEHNR, CDR2 FQNEAQ (reference sequence). The CDR3 runs 11 residues.